A selection of T cell receptor beta chains follows, all from one sample in a study of Graves' ophthalmopathy and Graves' hyperthyroidism. TCRdb re-called the multiplex PCR reads with MiXCR, one entry per CDR3 protein. The table records hundreds of thousands of distinct CDR3 sequences, under 50% of them present only once. Sequenced input: peripheral blood. The origin of the receptors is an adult man with Graves' ophthalmopathy. Both conserved end residues are part of each CDR3. D genes are given only for firm matches. For some rows the clone size is stated as once, few or many, or as a class when expanded; others skip it.

v_call: TRBV4-1; clone_size: -; d_call: -; j_call: TRBJ2-2; cdr3_nt: TGCGCCAGCAGCCAAGAGGAGGCCGGGGAGCTGTTTTTT; cdr3_aa: CASSQEEAGELFF
v_call: TRBV7-9; clone_size: -; d_call: -; j_call: TRBJ2-2; cdr3_nt: TGCGCCAGCAGCCAGGACAGGAACACCGGGGAGCTGTTTTTT; cdr3_aa: CASSQDRNTGELFF
v_call: TRBV19; clone_size: -; d_call: -; j_call: TRBJ1-5; cdr3_nt: TGTGCCAGTAGGATGGGCAATCAGCCCCAGCATTTT; cdr3_aa: CASRMGNQPQHF
v_call: TRBV25-1; clone_size: once; d_call: -; j_call: TRBJ2-6; cdr3_nt: TGTGCCAGCAGCTTACAGGGTTTGGGGACCTCTGGGGCCAACGTCCTGACTTTC; cdr3_aa: CASSLQGLGTSGANVLTF
v_call: TRBV7-2; clone_size: many; d_call: TRBD1; j_call: TRBJ2-5; cdr3_nt: TGTGCCAGCAGCTTAGGGGGCAGGGGGCTAGAGACCCAGTACTTC; cdr3_aa: CASSLGGRGLETQYF
v_call: TRBV20-1; clone_size: many; d_call: TRBD1; j_call: TRBJ2-7; cdr3_nt: TGCAGTGCTAGATTCCCAGGGGGCTACGAGCAGTACTTC; cdr3_aa: CSARFPGGYEQYF
v_call: TRBV3-1; clone_size: -; d_call: -; j_call: TRBJ2-5; cdr3_nt: TGTGCCAGCTCCAGGGGTATCGAGACCCAGTACTTC; cdr3_aa: CASSRGIETQYF
v_call: TRBV29-1; clone_size: many; d_call: -; j_call: TRBJ1-4; cdr3_nt: TGCAGCGTGTGGGCCGATTATAAGGAAAAACTGTTTTTT; cdr3_aa: CSVWADYKEKLFF
v_call: TRBV13; clone_size: many; d_call: -; j_call: TRBJ2-7; cdr3_nt: TGTGCCAGCAGCTTAAGCAGGACCAACGAGCAGTACTTC; cdr3_aa: CASSLSRTNEQYF
v_call: TRBV2; clone_size: -; d_call: -; j_call: TRBJ1-1; cdr3_nt: TGTGCCGGCAGTTTGACACGGGTATCGAACACTGAAGCTTTCTTC; cdr3_aa: CAGSLTRVSNTEAFF
v_call: TRBV5-1; clone_size: -; d_call: -; j_call: TRBJ2-3; cdr3_nt: TGCGCCAGCAGCTTGACTTTCGTAGAACCTGGAGATACGCAGTATTTT; cdr3_aa: CASSLTFVEPGDTQYF
v_call: TRBV7-9; clone_size: few; d_call: TRBD1; j_call: TRBJ1-2; cdr3_nt: TGTGCCAGCAGTTTAGAACAGGGGGACGCTAGTGGCTACACCTTC; cdr3_aa: CASSLEQGDASGYTF
v_call: TRBV7-2; clone_size: many; d_call: TRBD1; j_call: TRBJ1-1; cdr3_nt: TGTGCCAGCAGCTTAATGGGACAGACGAACACTGAAGCTTTCTTT; cdr3_aa: CASSLMGQTNTEAFF